These 5 T cell receptor beta chains came from one sample sequenced in a study of blood T cell repertoires in COVID-19. Generated by immunoSEQ multiplex PCR, the TCRdb table keeps only in-frame clones and is missing some. The data show around 340,000 clones, with roughly 87% seen just once and just under 4% held by the top ten. Sequencing input: peripheral blood. The receptors shown here come from a woman in her sixties with COVID-19, enrolled during active disease.

This sequence joins TRBV28 and TRBJ2-6; 11 positions agree with TRBD1. The CDR3 sequence is 18 residues long. J lost 0 bases, V lost 5 bases, and 6 bases had no gene match. CDR1 is MDHEN and CDR2 is SYDVKM in the germline V gene. The CDR3: CASSPAGTGGSGANVLTF. For the CDR3, the DNA is TGTGCCAGCAGTCCCGCCGGGACAGGGGGCTCTGGGGCCAACGTCCTGACTTTC. Filled out from reference TRBV28 and TRBJ2-6, the complete variable domain reads DVKVTQSSRYLVKRTGEKVFLECVQDMDHENMFWYRQDPGLGLRLIYFSYDVKMKEKGDIPEGYSVSREKKERFSLILESASTNQTSMYLCASSPAGTGGSGANVLTFGAGSRLTVL.

This clone appeared a few times. The rearrangement uses TRBV5-1 and TRBJ1-6, with a tentative D call TRBD1 (6 bases). CDR1 SGHRS and CDR2 YFSETQ come from the germline V gene. With 5 bases removed from V and 8 bases from J, the gap between germline ends came to 14 bases. The CDR3 length is 14 residues. CDR3 nucleotide sequence: TGCGCCAGCAGTGATAGGGGGTCGGATTCACCCCTCCACTTT. Translating it yields CASSDRGSDSPLHF.

This clone appeared a few times. The rearrangement uses TRBV12-3 or TRBV12-4 and TRBJ1-1, with D possibly TRBD1 on 6 matching bases. The CDR3 runs 12 residues. With 6 bases removed from V and 11 bases from J, the gap between germline ends came to 16 bases. The DNA of the CDR3 is TGTGCCAGCAGCCCCGGCAGGGGCTCTGCTTTCTTT. It codes for CASSPGRGSAFF.

The gene calls are TRBV9 and TRBJ2-7; 7 bases are shared with TRBD2. Trimming took 4 bases from V and 4 from J; bases not matched to a gene: 2. CDR3 length equals 12 residues. The V gene's germline CDR1 is SGDLS and CDR2 YYNGEE. DNA for the CDR3: TGTGCCAGCAGCCTTAGCGGGTACGAGCAGTACTTC. Protein product: CASSLSGYEQYF.

CDR3 in DNA: TGTGCCAGCTCACCAGGGAGGTATGGCTACACCTTC. It encodes CASSPGRYGYTF. This rearrangement joins TRBV18 to TRBJ1-2; no definite D call. V was clipped by 2 bases and J by 5 bases, with 6 bases between them. This CDR3 comprises 12 residues. The germline gives CDR1 KGHSH, CDR2 LQKENI.